The following is a TCR beta chain sequence with its context. What it recognizes is unknown. According to the study, TCR beta libraries were built with iRepertoire HTBI primers and CDR3-region Arm-PCR. MiXCR, run by TCRdb on the multiplex PCR reads, gives a single entry per CDR3 protein. The sample yields around 250,000 distinct CDR3 sequences, about 20% seen once. This CDR3 has 16 amino acids. Per germline, CDR1 SNHLY and CDR2 FYNNEI. The V end was cut by 4 bases, the J end by 6 bases, with 22 bases between. The sample is drawn from a study of regulatory T cells in long-lasting Graves disease. Time point in this sample: newly diagnosed GD, antithyroid drugs for less than 3 months. Scientists built the TCR library using RNA that was extracted from PBMCs. Patients all came to the study from an endocrinology department in Xi'an, China. As collected, the peripheral blood samples measured 7.5 to 9 milliliters each and went into EDTA tubes.

Overall study results and limits: Repertoires from persistent disease leaned toward TRBV28, TRBJ1-2 and TRBJ2-5.

The data were also submitted as part of a second study, on T cells in Graves' hyperthyroidism and ophthalmopathy.

The chain links TRBV2 to TRBJ2-7; D ambiguous. The sequence was obtained from a woman aged 25-40 years with Graves disease. This specimen was peripheral blood mononuclear cells (PBMCs), taken at new diagnosis, from a patient treated with antithyroid drugs. The CDR3 loop is CASSASRLGIVGEQYF. CDR3 nucleotides: TGTGCCAGCAGTGCGAGTCGACTGGGGATAGTGGGCGAGCAGTACTTC.